This T cell receptor (beta chain) was recovered during a study of T cells in Graves' hyperthyroidism and ophthalmopathy. Study-wide results and caveats: It was a median around 6 months before onset that the model predicted ophthalmopathy.

Germline CDR1 and CDR2: DFQATT and SNEGSKA (reference sequence). V was clipped by 5 bases and J by 0 bases, with 11 bases between them. The CDR3 is 13 residues long. PBMCs came from 9 to 10 ml fresh peripheral blood. This clonotype came up many times. Antigen specificity is unknown. RNA transcripts yielded amplified TCR beta CDR3 regions. First-round RT-PCR targeting the TCR CDR3 was performed with the HTBI primer set. One entry per CDR3 protein, called by TCRdb with MiXCR from the multiplex PCR reads. The sample lists some 550,000 distinct CDR3 sequences; under 25% were seen once. V is TRBV20-1 and J is TRBJ2-7; D possibly uses TRBD1 or TRBD2 (6 bases each). This receptor was identified in a man aged 18 to 29 with Graves' hyperthyroidism. The sample comprised blood. The CDR3 coding sequence is TGCAGTGCTGAGGGGGGAGGCTCCTACGAGCAGTACTTC. This gives the protein CSAEGGGSYEQYF.